This T cell receptor beta chain was documented in a study of blood T cells in healthy people across ages. Overall study results and limits: Using unsorted PBMCs precluded a conclusive naive versus antigen-experienced comparison.

This CDR3 comprises 13 residues. Trimming removed 5 bases at V and 8 bases at J, with 15 bases between. Extractions gave at least 5 micrograms of total RNA per sample. A second roughly 6 to 12 cycle PCR used barcoded and J-beta primers. TCRdb independently ran MiXCR on the 5' RACE reads; one entry per CDR3 protein. The sample shows approximately 800,000 distinct CDR3 sequences, around 36% of them seen only once. This clonotype has just a few counts. Its antigen is undetermined. The source is a man aged 18-30 years in good health. The V and J genes are TRBV12-3 or TRBV12-4 and TRBJ1-2; possible D gene TRBD1, 5 bases. Material: blood. The CDR3 region is CASSPQLGEGYTF. CDR3 DNA: TGTGCCAGCAGTCCCCAGTTGGGGGAAGGCTACACCTTC.